Listed below are T cell receptor beta chains from one sample, sequenced in a study of blood T cell repertoires in COVID-19. Only in-frame clones appear in the TCRdb table, and some are missing; sequencing was by immunoSEQ multiplex PCR. The sample records roughly 180,000 clones, around four fifths being singletons. Sequenced: peripheral blood. The receptors originated from a woman between 25 and 40 years old with acute or convalescent COVID-19. Each CDR3 is given with its conserved first and last residue. The order of the fields is CDR3 DNA, CDR3 protein, D gene, J gene, V gene, clone size. A D gene is named only where the DNA matches it firmly. Size values are once, few and many counts, or a class for expanded clones, and some rows have none.

CDR3nt: TGTGCCAGCAGCTTAGATCCAGTGACTGAAGCTTTCTTT; CDR3aa: CASSLDPVTEAFF; d_gene: NA; j_gene: TRBJ1-1; v_gene: TRBV11-2; abundance: NA
CDR3nt: TGTGCCAGCAAAGGACTAGACTACGAGCAGTACTTC; CDR3aa: CASKGLDYEQYF; d_gene: TRBD2; j_gene: TRBJ2-7; v_gene: TRBV27; abundance: NA
CDR3nt: TGTGCCAGCAGTCTCGGGGGAGTCACGGAGCTGTTTTTT; CDR3aa: CASSLGGVTELFF; d_gene: NA; j_gene: TRBJ2-2; v_gene: TRBV12-3/TRBV12-4; abundance: NA
CDR3nt: TGTGCCAGCAGTGCCTCTTTTTCTCGGGGACTCTCCGTGTTCTTC; CDR3aa: CASSASFSRGLSVFF; d_gene: NA; j_gene: TRBJ2-1; v_gene: TRBV6-4; abundance: NA
CDR3nt: TGTGCCAGCAGTGAGCTAGCGGGAATCCAAGAGACCCAGTACTTC; CDR3aa: CASSELAGIQETQYF; d_gene: TRBD2; j_gene: TRBJ2-5; v_gene: TRBV2; abundance: NA
CDR3nt: TGTGCCAGCTCACCACCAGGACAGGGAGGCACCGGGGAGCTGTTTTTT; CDR3aa: CASSPPGQGGTGELFF; d_gene: TRBD1; j_gene: TRBJ2-2; v_gene: TRBV18; abundance: NA
CDR3nt: TGTGCCAGTTCTACCATCGGGACAGGCGAGCAGTACTTC; CDR3aa: CASSTIGTGEQYF; d_gene: TRBD1; j_gene: TRBJ2-7; v_gene: TRBV19; abundance: NA
CDR3nt: TGTGCCAGCAGCTTAGTGTTGTCCGGGGGCGAGCAGTACTTC; CDR3aa: CASSLVLSGGEQYF; d_gene: NA; j_gene: TRBJ2-7; v_gene: TRBV11-2; abundance: NA
CDR3nt: TGCGCCAGCAGCTTGGAGGGTCGGGGAAGCACAGATACGCAGTATTTT; CDR3aa: CASSLEGRGSTDTQYF; d_gene: NA; j_gene: TRBJ2-3; v_gene: TRBV5-1; abundance: NA
CDR3nt: TGTGCCAGCAGTTTACCGCAACAGGCGTCTAAGAGCTACACCTTC; CDR3aa: CASSLPQQASKSYTF; d_gene: NA; j_gene: TRBJ1-2; v_gene: TRBV28; abundance: NA
CDR3nt: TGTGCCAGCAGTGGGGGGGAGCTAGCCAAAAACATTCAGTACTTC; CDR3aa: CASSGGELAKNIQYF; d_gene: NA; j_gene: TRBJ2-4; v_gene: TRBV2; abundance: NA
CDR3nt: TGTGCCAGCAGCCCTGGTATGGGGGCCACGAATTACAATGAGCAGTTCTTC; CDR3aa: CASSPGMGATNYNEQFF; d_gene: NA; j_gene: TRBJ2-1; v_gene: TRBV4-2; abundance: NA
CDR3nt: TGCAGTGCTAGTGTGGGTAGCGGGGGGGCAAAAGAGACCCAGTACTTC; CDR3aa: CSASVGSGGAKETQYF; d_gene: TRBD2; j_gene: TRBJ2-5; v_gene: TRBV20-1; abundance: NA
CDR3nt: TGTGCCAGCAGCGCACGGGACAGGTACGAGCAGTACTTC; CDR3aa: CASSARDRYEQYF; d_gene: TRBD1; j_gene: TRBJ2-7; v_gene: TRBV4-2; abundance: NA
CDR3nt: TGTGCCAGTAGCCTACAGGGCCCCCTCCACTTT; CDR3aa: CASSLQGPLHF; d_gene: NA; j_gene: TRBJ1-6; v_gene: TRBV19; abundance: few
CDR3nt: TGTGCCAGCAGTTATCGGGGTCGCACCGGGGAGCTGTTTTTT; CDR3aa: CASSYRGRTGELFF; d_gene: NA; j_gene: TRBJ2-2; v_gene: TRBV6-2/TRBV6-3; abundance: NA
CDR3nt: TGTGCCAGCAGCTTTCAGGGGGCGGACTATGGCTACACCTTC; CDR3aa: CASSFQGADYGYTF; d_gene: TRBD1; j_gene: TRBJ1-2; v_gene: TRBV6-5; abundance: NA
CDR3nt: TGTGCCAGCAGCTTGGGACAGGGGTTCGCCGGGGAGCTGTTTTTT; CDR3aa: CASSLGQGFAGELFF; d_gene: TRBD1; j_gene: TRBJ2-2; v_gene: TRBV5-8; abundance: few
CDR3nt: TGTGCCAGTAGTCCGGGACAGGGAAAAGAGACCCAGTACTTC; CDR3aa: CASSPGQGKETQYF; d_gene: TRBD1; j_gene: TRBJ2-5; v_gene: TRBV19; abundance: NA
CDR3nt: TGCGCCAGCAGCCATTCAAGACTAGCGGGAGGTATCACAGATACGCAGTATTTT; CDR3aa: CASSHSRLAGGITDTQYF; d_gene: TRBD2; j_gene: TRBJ2-3; v_gene: TRBV4-3; abundance: NA
CDR3nt: TGTGCCAGCAGCCCAGTGACCTTAACGGGCCCGGGATGGTACGAGCAGTACTTC; CDR3aa: CASSPVTLTGPGWYEQYF; d_gene: NA; j_gene: TRBJ2-7; v_gene: TRBV14; abundance: NA
CDR3nt: TGTGCCAGCAGTCCCTACAGGGCTGATACGCAGTATTTT; CDR3aa: CASSPYRADTQYF; d_gene: NA; j_gene: TRBJ2-3; v_gene: TRBV28; abundance: once
CDR3nt: TGTGCCAGCAGTAGACAGGGTAACTATGGCTACACCTTC; CDR3aa: CASSRQGNYGYTF; d_gene: TRBD1; j_gene: TRBJ1-2; v_gene: TRBV12-3/TRBV12-4; abundance: NA
CDR3nt: TGTGCCAGCAGTTCGGGAGGGATCACTGAAGCTTTCTTT; CDR3aa: CASSSGGITEAFF; d_gene: NA; j_gene: TRBJ1-1; v_gene: TRBV28; abundance: few
CDR3nt: TGCGCCAGCAGCACCGCGACTAGCTCCCAAGAGACCCAGTACTTC; CDR3aa: CASSTATSSQETQYF; d_gene: TRBD2; j_gene: TRBJ2-5; v_gene: TRBV5-1; abundance: NA
CDR3nt: TGTGCCAGCAGTTTATTGGGACAGGGCACCAACACAGATACGCAGTATTTT; CDR3aa: CASSLLGQGTNTDTQYF; d_gene: TRBD1; j_gene: TRBJ2-3; v_gene: TRBV28; abundance: NA
CDR3nt: TGTGCCAGCATCCCGGGGCAAGAGACCCAGTACTTC; CDR3aa: CASIPGQETQYF; d_gene: NA; j_gene: TRBJ2-5; v_gene: TRBV2; abundance: NA
CDR3nt: TGTGCCAGCAGATTGTTGGGGGCCAATTCACCCCTCCACTTT; CDR3aa: CASRLLGANSPLHF; d_gene: NA; j_gene: TRBJ1-6; v_gene: TRBV27; abundance: NA
CDR3nt: TGTGCCAGCAGCTTTAGCGGGAGCTCGGCTGGGGCCAACGTCCTGACTTTC; CDR3aa: CASSFSGSSAGANVLTF; d_gene: TRBD2; j_gene: TRBJ2-6; v_gene: TRBV5-4; abundance: many
CDR3nt: TGTGCCAGCAGTGGACAGGGGGCCGGGGAGCTGTTTTTT; CDR3aa: CASSGQGAGELFF; d_gene: TRBD1; j_gene: TRBJ2-2; v_gene: TRBV2; abundance: NA
CDR3nt: TGCGCCAGCAGCTACAGGGGCCCCGATCTGAATTCACCCCTCCACTTT; CDR3aa: CASSYRGPDLNSPLHF; d_gene: TRBD1; j_gene: TRBJ1-6; v_gene: TRBV5-1; abundance: NA
CDR3nt: TGTGCCAGCAGCCAAGTGGTACAGGGCACTGAAGCTTTCTTT; CDR3aa: CASSQVVQGTEAFF; d_gene: NA; j_gene: TRBJ1-1; v_gene: TRBV4-2; abundance: NA
CDR3nt: TGTGCCAGCCTAGGGACGGGGGAAGAGACCCAGTACTTC; CDR3aa: CASLGTGEETQYF; d_gene: NA; j_gene: TRBJ2-5; v_gene: TRBV19; abundance: NA
CDR3nt: TGTGCCTGGAGTGAACCGACACCTAACTATGGCTACACCTTC; CDR3aa: CAWSEPTPNYGYTF; d_gene: NA; j_gene: TRBJ1-2; v_gene: TRBV30; abundance: NA